This T cell receptor beta chain stems from a study of T cell changes during pregnancy in multiple sclerosis. CDR1 is SEHNR and CDR2 is FQNEAQ in the germline V gene (reference sequence). The CDR3 runs to 17 residues. V shed 2 bases and J 5 bases; nucleotides not matched to a gene: 9. Libraries were prepared by immunoSEQ multiplex PCR; TCRdb keeps only in-frame clonotypes and omits some of them. The repertoire includes about 57,000 clones, about 91% of them detected once, and roughly 0.2% sits in the top ten. This chain connects TRBV7-9 to TRBJ1-4; 9 nucleotides match TRBD1. The specimen was CD4+ T cells from peripheral blood mononuclear cells, collected in the second trimester of pregnancy. The TCR was taken from a female donor with multiple sclerosis, enrolled in a pregnancy study. In DNA, the CDR3 is TGTGCCAGCAGCTTATCCGGGACAGGGCTTGGGAATGAAAAACTGTTTTTT. Protein sequence: CASSLSGTGLGNEKLFF.